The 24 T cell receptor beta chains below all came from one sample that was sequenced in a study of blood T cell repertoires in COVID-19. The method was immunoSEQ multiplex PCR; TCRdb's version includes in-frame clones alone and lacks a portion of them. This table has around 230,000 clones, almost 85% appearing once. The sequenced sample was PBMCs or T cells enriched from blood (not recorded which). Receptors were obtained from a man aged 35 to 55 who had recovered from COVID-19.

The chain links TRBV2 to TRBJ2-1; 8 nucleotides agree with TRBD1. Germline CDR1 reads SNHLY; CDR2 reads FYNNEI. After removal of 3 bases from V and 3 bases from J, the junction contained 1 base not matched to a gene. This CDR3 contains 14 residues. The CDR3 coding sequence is TGTGCCAGCAGTGAGACAGGGGACTACAATGAGCAGTTCTTC. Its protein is CASSETGDYNEQFF.

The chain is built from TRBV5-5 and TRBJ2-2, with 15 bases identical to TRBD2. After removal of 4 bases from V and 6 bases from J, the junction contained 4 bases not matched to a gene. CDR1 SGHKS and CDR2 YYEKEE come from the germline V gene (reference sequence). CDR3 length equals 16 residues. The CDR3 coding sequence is TGTGCCAGCAGCCCTCGGACTAGCGGGAGGGCCGGGGAGCTGTTTTTT. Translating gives CASSPRTSGRAGELFF.

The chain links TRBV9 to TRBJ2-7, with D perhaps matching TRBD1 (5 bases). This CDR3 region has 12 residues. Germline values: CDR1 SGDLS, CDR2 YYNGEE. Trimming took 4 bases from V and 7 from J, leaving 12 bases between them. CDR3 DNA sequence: TGTGCCAGCAGCCTAAATCAGGGAGAGCAGTACTTC. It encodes CASSLNQGEQYF. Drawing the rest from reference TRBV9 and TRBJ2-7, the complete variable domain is DSGVTQTPKHLITATGQRVTLRCSPRSGDLSVYWYQQSLDQGLQFLIQYYNGEERAKGNILERFSAQQFPDLHSELNLSSLELGDSALYFCASSLNQGEQYFGPGTRLTVT.

CDR3 bases: TGTGCCAGCAGCTTAGAGGGACAGTTATACACCGGGGAGCTGTTTTTT. Residues: CASSLEGQLYTGELFF. V gene TRBV7-6 combines with J gene TRBJ2-2, with TRBD1 identical over 7 bases. V gave up 1 base and J gave up 3 bases; unmatched junction bases: 5. Germline V gene lookup returns CDR1 SGHVS and CDR2 FNYEAQ. The length of the CDR3 is 16 residues.

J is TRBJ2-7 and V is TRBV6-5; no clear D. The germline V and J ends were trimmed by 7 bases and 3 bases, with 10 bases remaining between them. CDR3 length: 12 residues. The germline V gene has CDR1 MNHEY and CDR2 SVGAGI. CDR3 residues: CASKNNYYEQYF. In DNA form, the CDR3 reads TGTGCCAGCAAGAACAACTACTACGAGCAGTACTTC.

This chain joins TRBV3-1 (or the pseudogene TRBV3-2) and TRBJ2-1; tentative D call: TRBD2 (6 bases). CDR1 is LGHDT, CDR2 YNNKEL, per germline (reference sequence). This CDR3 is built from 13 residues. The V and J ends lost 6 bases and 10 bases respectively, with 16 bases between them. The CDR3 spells CASRSGTSQEQFF. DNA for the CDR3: TGTGCCAGCAGGTCAGGGACTTCCCAGGAGCAGTTCTTC.

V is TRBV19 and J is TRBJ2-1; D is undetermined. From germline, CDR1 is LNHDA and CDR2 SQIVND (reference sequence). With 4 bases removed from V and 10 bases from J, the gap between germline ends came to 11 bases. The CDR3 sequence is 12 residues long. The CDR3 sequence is CASSSSAREQFF. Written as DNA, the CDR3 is TGTGCCAGTAGTAGTTCGGCTAGAGAGCAGTTCTTC.

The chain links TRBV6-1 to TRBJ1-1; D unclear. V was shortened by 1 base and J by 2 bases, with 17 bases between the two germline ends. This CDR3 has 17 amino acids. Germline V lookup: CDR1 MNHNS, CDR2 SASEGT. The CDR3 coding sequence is TGTGCCAGCAGTGAAGGAATGGTGGGAGACTATAACACTGAAGCTTTCTTT. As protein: CASSEGMVGDYNTEAFF.

The chain's CDR3 is CASSYSPGTSSSEQFF. DNA for the CDR3: TGTGCCAGCAGTTATTCCCCCGGGACTAGCAGTAGTGAGCAGTTCTTC. This chain links TRBV6-2 or TRBV6-3 with TRBJ2-1, with 9 bases aligning to TRBD2. The germline CDR1 and CDR2 sequences are MNHEY and SVGEGT. The CDR3 spans 16 residues. V lost 3 bases, J lost 9 bases, and 12 bases stayed unmatched.

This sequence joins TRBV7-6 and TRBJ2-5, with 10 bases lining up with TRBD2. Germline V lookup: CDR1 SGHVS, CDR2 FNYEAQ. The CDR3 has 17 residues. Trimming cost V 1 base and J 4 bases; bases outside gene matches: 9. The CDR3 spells CASSLELSAGGRETQYF. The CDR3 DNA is TGTGCCAGCAGCTTAGAATTGTCAGCGGGGGGGCGAGAGACCCAGTACTTC.

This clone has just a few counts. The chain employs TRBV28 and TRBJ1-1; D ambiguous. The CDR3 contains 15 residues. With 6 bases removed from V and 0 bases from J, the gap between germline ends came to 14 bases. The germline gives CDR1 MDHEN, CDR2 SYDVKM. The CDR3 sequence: CASSQGPGVNTEAFF. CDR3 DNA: TGTGCCAGCAGCCAAGGCCCCGGGGTGAACACTGAAGCTTTCTTT.

DNA for the CDR3: TGCGCCAGCCGGGGGGACTTAGCTAACTATGGCTACACCTTC. Its protein is CASRGDLANYGYTF. The V call is TRBV5-1, the J call TRBJ1-2; a possible D gene is TRBD1 (5 bases). The germline V gene has CDR1 SGHRS and CDR2 YFSETQ. CDR3 length: 14 residues. The V end lost 7 bases, the J end lost 0 bases, and 13 bases lay between the germline ends.

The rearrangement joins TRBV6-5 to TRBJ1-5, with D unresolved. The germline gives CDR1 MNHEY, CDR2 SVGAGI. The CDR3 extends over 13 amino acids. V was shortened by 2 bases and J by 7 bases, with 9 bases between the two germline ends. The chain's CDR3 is CASSYREQQPQHF. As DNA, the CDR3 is TGTGCCAGCAGTTACAGGGAGCAGCAGCCCCAGCATTTT.

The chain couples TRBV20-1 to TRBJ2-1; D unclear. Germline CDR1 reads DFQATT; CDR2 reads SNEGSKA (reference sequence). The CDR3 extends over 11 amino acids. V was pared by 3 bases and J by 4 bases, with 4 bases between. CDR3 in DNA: TGCAGTGCTAGGCAGTACAATGAGCAGTTCTTC. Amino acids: CSARQYNEQFF.

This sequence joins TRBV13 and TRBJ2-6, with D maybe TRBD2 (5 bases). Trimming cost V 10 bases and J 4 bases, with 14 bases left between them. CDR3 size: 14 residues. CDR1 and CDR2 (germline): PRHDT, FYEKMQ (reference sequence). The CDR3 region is CAISWRFGANVLTF. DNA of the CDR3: TGTGCCATCTCATGGAGGTTCGGGGCCAACGTCCTGACTTTC.

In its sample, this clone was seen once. This CDR3 reads CASSSLAGEETQYF. The CDR3, as DNA: TGTGCCAGCAGTTCCCTAGCGGGGGAAGAGACCCAGTACTTC. V is TRBV6-2 or TRBV6-3 and J is TRBJ2-5; TRBD2 matches at 10 bases. Germline-derived CDR1 and CDR2 are MNHEY and SVGEGT. The length of the CDR3 is 14 residues. V shed 4 bases and J 3 bases; nucleotides not matched to a gene: 2.

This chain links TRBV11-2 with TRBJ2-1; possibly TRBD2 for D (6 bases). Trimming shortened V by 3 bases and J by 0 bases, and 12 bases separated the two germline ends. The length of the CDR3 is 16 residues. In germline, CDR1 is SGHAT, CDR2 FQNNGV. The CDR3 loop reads CASSLSGRNSYNEQFF. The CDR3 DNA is TGTGCCAGCAGCTTGAGCGGGCGCAACTCCTACAATGAGCAGTTCTTC.

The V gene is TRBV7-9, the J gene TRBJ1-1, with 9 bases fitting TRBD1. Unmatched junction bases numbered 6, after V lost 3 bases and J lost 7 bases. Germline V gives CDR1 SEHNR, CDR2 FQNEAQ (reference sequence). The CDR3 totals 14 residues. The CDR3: CASSFWDREGEAFF. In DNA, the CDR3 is TGTGCCAGCAGCTTTTGGGACAGGGAGGGTGAAGCTTTCTTT.

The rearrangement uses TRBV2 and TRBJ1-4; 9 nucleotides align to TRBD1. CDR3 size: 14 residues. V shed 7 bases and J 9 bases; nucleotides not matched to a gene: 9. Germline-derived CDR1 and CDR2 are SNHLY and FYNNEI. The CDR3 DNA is TGTGCCAGCACCGACAGGGGGTTGGAAAAAAAACTGTTTTTT. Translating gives CASTDRGLEKKLFF.

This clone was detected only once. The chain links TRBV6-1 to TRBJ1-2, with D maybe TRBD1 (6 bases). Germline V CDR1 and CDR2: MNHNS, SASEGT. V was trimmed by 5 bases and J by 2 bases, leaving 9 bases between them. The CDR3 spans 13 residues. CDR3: CASSPGTNYGYTF. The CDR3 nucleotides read TGTGCCAGCAGTCCCGGGACAAACTATGGCTACACCTTC.

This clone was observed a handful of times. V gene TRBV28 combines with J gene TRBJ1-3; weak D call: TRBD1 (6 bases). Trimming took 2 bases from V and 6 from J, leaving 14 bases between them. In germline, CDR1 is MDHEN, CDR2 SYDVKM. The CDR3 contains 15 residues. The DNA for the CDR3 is TGTGCCAGCAGTTTAGGGGGCAAACTGCTAAACACCATATATTTT. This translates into CASSLGGKLLNTIYF.

CDR3: CASSPLGRESNQPQHF. DNA of the CDR3: TGTGCCAGCTCACCACTGGGCAGGGAAAGCAATCAGCCCCAGCATTTT. The rearrangement links TRBV18 to TRBJ1-5, with D possibly being TRBD1 (5 bases). V lost 1 base and J lost 1, with 11 bases in between. The CDR3 has 16 amino acids. Germline CDR1 reads KGHSH; CDR2 reads LQKENI. The complete variable domain, with remaining parts taken from reference TRBV18 and TRBJ1-5, reads NAGVMQNPRHLVRRRGQEARLRCSPMKGHSHVYWYRQLPEEGLKFMVYLQKENIIDESGMPKERFSAEFPKEGPSILRIQQVVRGDSAAYFCASSPLGRESNQPQHFGDGTRLSIL.

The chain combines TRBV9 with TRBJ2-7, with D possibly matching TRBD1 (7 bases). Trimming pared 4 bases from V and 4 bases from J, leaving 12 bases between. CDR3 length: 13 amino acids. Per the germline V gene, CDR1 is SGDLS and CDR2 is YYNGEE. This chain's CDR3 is CASSSSGGYEQYF. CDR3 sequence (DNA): TGTGCCAGCAGCTCGTCAGGGGGGTACGAGCAGTACTTC.

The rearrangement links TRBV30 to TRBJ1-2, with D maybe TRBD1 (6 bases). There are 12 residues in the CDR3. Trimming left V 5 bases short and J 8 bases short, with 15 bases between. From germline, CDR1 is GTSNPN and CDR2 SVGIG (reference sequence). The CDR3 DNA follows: TGTGCCTGGGAGGGGGTTGTTGGGGGCTACACCTTC. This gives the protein CAWEGVVGGYTF.